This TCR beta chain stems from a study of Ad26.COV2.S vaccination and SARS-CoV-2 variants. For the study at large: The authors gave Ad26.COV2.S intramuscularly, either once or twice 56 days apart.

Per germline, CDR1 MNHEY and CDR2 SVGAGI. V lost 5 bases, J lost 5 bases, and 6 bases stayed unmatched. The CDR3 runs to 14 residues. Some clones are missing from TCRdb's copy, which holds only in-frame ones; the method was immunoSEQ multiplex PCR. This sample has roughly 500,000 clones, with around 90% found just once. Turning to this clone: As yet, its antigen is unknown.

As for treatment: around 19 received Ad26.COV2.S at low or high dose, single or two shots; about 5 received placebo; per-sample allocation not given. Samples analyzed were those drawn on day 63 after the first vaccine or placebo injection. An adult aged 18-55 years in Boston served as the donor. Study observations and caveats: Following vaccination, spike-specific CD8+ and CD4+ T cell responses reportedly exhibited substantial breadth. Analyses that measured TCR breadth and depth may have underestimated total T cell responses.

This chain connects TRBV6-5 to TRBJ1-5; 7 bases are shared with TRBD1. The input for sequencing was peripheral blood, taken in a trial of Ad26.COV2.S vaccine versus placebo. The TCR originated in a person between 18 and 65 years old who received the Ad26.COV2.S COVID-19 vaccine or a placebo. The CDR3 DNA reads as TGTGCCAGCAGTCCGGGACAGTCGGATCAGCCCCAGCATTTT. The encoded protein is CASSPGQSDQPQHF.